This passage covers 27 T cell receptor beta chains from one sample sequenced in a study of T cell responses to AZD1222 COVID-19 vaccine. The repertoire was sequenced with immunoSEQ multiplex PCR; TCRdb's copy has only in-frame clones and lacks some. The table has about 150,000 clones, 91% seen once. This specimen consisted of peripheral blood, obtained on day 0 of AZD1222 vaccination. These receptors originate from an adult in good health.

The chain is built from TRBV7-9 and TRBJ2-7, with 7 bases identical to TRBD1. Trimming cost V 5 bases and J 5 bases; bases outside gene matches: 6. This CDR3 contains 13 residues. Germline CDR1 SEHNR, CDR2 FQNEAQ (reference sequence). The CDR3 DNA reads as TGTGCCAGCAGCAAACAGGGGAACCACGAGCAGTACTTC. The encoded protein is CASSKQGNHEQYF.

This clone showed up just once. J is TRBJ2-1 and V is TRBV9, with D perhaps TRBD2 (5 bases). The CDR3 is 12 amino acids. Deletions cut 0 bases from V and 8 bases from J, with 6 bases between. CDR1 is SGDLS and CDR2 is YYNGEE in the germline V gene. CDR3 nucleotide sequence: TGTGCCAGCAGCGTAGTAGCGTATGAGCAGTTCTTC. Encoded protein: CASSVVAYEQFF.

The chain combines TRBV5-1 with TRBJ1-1; possibly TRBD1 for D (5 bases). Germline V gene lookup returns CDR1 SGHRS and CDR2 YFSETQ. This CDR3 has 15 amino acids. V was trimmed by 0 bases and J by 2 bases, leaving 11 bases between them. This CDR3 reads CASSLAGTGNTEAFF. The CDR3 DNA follows: TGCGCCAGCAGCTTGGCAGGGACGGGCAACACTGAAGCTTTCTTT.

The rearrangement links TRBV6-5 to TRBJ2-3; D is perhaps TRBD1 or TRBD2 (6 bases each). This CDR3 region has 13 residues. CDR1 is MNHEY, CDR2 SVGAGI, per germline. V lost 5 bases, J lost 12 bases, and 18 bases lay in between. The CDR3 spells CASSPPGAPIQYF. The CDR3 nucleotides read TGTGCCAGCAGTCCCCCGGGGGCACCAATACAGTATTTT.

The chain employs TRBV27 and TRBJ1-5, with D perhaps matching TRBD1 (5 bases). The CDR3 is 14 residues long. Trimming removed 7 bases at V and 3 bases at J, with 13 bases between. Germline loops: CDR1 MNHEY, CDR2 SMNVEV (reference sequence). The chain's CDR3 is CASKNQGYNQPQHF. The CDR3 region has the DNA TGTGCCAGCAAGAACCAGGGTTACAATCAGCCCCAGCATTTT.

The chain joins TRBV9 to TRBJ2-4; no definite D call. The ends were cut back, 0 bases at V and 0 bases at J, with 4 bases in the middle. CDR3 length: 14 residues. Germline V gene data show CDR1 as SGDLS and CDR2 as YYNGEE. The DNA of the CDR3 is TGTGCCAGCAGCGTAGGGATAGCCAAAAACATTCAGTACTTC. Protein product: CASSVGIAKNIQYF. The full variable domain, with the rest looked up from reference TRBV9 and TRBJ2-4, is DSGVTQTPKHLITATGQRVTLRCSPRSGDLSVYWYQQSLDQGLQFLIQYYNGEERAKGNILERFSAQQFPDLHSELNLSSLELGDSALYFCASSVGIAKNIQYFGAGTRLSVL.

This chain connects TRBV6-6 to TRBJ2-7; D gene unclear. This CDR3 is built from 13 residues. V shed 2 bases and J shed 3 bases, with 8 bases lying between them. Per germline, CDR1 MNHNY and CDR2 SVGAGI (reference sequence). The CDR3 here is CASSYNRNYEQYF. The CDR3 region has the DNA TGTGCCAGCAGTTACAACAGAAACTACGAGCAGTACTTC.

The rearrangement links TRBV5-6 to TRBJ1-2; 8 bases are shared with TRBD1. J gave up 0 bases and V 4 bases, and 2 bases lay outside the gene matches. The CDR3 totals 14 residues. Germline CDR1 reads SGHDT; CDR2 reads YYEEEE. The CDR3 region is CASSPGQANYGYTF. CDR3 nucleotides: TGTGCCAGCAGCCCGGGACAGGCTAACTATGGCTACACCTTC.

V is TRBV9 and J is TRBJ1-1; 10 positions match TRBD1. The V and J ends lost 4 bases and 3 bases, in that order; junction bases with no gene match: 12. Germline values: CDR1 SGDLS, CDR2 YYNGEE. The CDR3 length is 17 residues. DNA of the CDR3: TGTGCCAGCAGCCCCAGAAACAGACAGGGGGCGGACACTGAAGCTTTCTTT. It specifies CASSPRNRQGADTEAFF. The full variable domain, in which reference TRBV9 and TRBJ1-1 provide the parts outside the CDR3, is DSGVTQTPKHLITATGQRVTLRCSPRSGDLSVYWYQQSLDQGLQFLIQYYNGEERAKGNILERFSAQQFPDLHSELNLSSLELGDSALYFCASSPRNRQGADTEAFFGQGTRLTVV.

V gene TRBV7-6 combines with J gene TRBJ1-2, with D perhaps matching TRBD1 (5 bases). Between the trimmed V and J ends, which lost 0 bases and 7 bases, there was a span of 12 bases. The CDR3 is 14 amino acids. Germline V gene lookup returns CDR1 SGHVS and CDR2 FNYEAQ. CDR3 loop: CASSLAEGQGGYTF. In DNA, the CDR3 is TGTGCCAGCAGCTTAGCGGAGGGGCAAGGTGGCTACACCTTC.

V gene TRBV25-1 combines with J gene TRBJ1-2; D may be TRBD1 (5 bases). V lost 5 bases to trimming and J lost 2 bases, with 21 bases between them. The CDR3 is 17 amino acids. The germline V gene has CDR1 MGHDK and CDR2 SYGVNS. The DNA of the CDR3 is TGTGCCAGCAGTCCGGCAGGGAACTACATTACAAACTATGGCTACACCTTC. Its translation: CASSPAGNYITNYGYTF.

This clone has a single count. This chain uses TRBV6-5 with TRBJ2-7; 11 bases align to TRBD2. V dropped 6 bases and J dropped 4; count of bases not matched to a gene: 8. The CDR3 contains 15 residues. The germline V gene encodes CDR1 MNHEY and CDR2 SVGAGI. DNA of the CDR3: TGTGCCAGCAGCCAACTAGCGGGAGAAGGGTACGAGCAGTACTTC. This encodes CASSQLAGEGYEQYF.

The chain has TRBV10-2 and TRBJ1-2; 9 nucleotides line up with TRBD1. V lost 5 bases to trimming and J lost 6 bases; unmatched junction nucleotides: 4. Germline loops: CDR1 WSHSY, CDR2 SAAADI. This CDR3 is built from 13 residues. The CDR3 here is CASSQDRGHGYTF. The CDR3 DNA reads as TGCGCCAGCAGTCAGGACAGGGGACATGGCTACACCTTC.

The chain has TRBV5-1 and TRBJ1-5; TRBD1 matches at 8 bases. The V and J ends lost 4 bases and 7 bases, in that order; junction bases with no gene match: 4. Looked up from germline, CDR1 is SGHRS and CDR2 is YFSETQ. This CDR3 spans 13 amino acids. The CDR3 DNA sequence: TGCGCCAGCAGCCGTAACAGGGGGCAGCCCCAGCATTTT. Translated, it gives CASSRNRGQPQHF.

The chain employs TRBV7-9 and TRBJ1-4; no clear D. Germline V gene lookup returns CDR1 SEHNR and CDR2 FQNEAQ (reference sequence). CDR3 length: 13 residues. Trimming pared 5 bases from V and 7 bases from J, leaving 11 bases between. CDR3 in DNA: TGTGCCAGCAGCCCGGGTCGCGGTGAAAAACTGTTTTTT. This encodes CASSPGRGEKLFF.

This chain uses TRBV15 with TRBJ1-4, with TRBD1 matching over 7 bases. V shed 0 bases and J 8 bases; nucleotides not matched to a gene: 9. CDR3 length: 16 residues. Germline V lookup: CDR1 LNHNV, CDR2 YYDKDF (reference sequence). As DNA, the CDR3 is TGTGCCACCAGCAGAGATCGGGACAGTACGGGGGAAAAACTGTTTTTT. This translates into CATSRDRDSTGEKLFF. The full variable domain, its missing parts supplied by reference TRBV15 and TRBJ1-4, is DAMVIQNPRYQVTQFGKPVTLSCSQTLNHNVMYWYQQKSSQAPKLLFHYYDKDFNNEADTPDNFQSRRPNTSFCFLDIRSPGLGDTAMYLCATSRDRDSTGEKLFFGSGTQLSVL.

The chain joins TRBV18 to TRBJ2-3, with 9 bases lining up with TRBD2. The germline CDR1 and CDR2 sequences are KGHSH and LQKENI. The CDR3 is 15 residues long. Losses at the gene ends were 2 bases for V and 10 bases for J; bases not matched to a gene: 10. CDR3 loop: CASSPRVAGDPSQYF. The DNA for the CDR3 is TGTGCCAGCTCACCAAGGGTAGCGGGGGATCCCTCGCAGTATTTT.

The chain couples TRBV4-3 to TRBJ2-3; D perhaps matches TRBD1 (5 bases). Germline V CDR1 and CDR2: LGHNA, YSLEER. The CDR3 spans 16 residues. With 0 bases removed from V and 4 bases from J, the gap between germline ends came to 14 bases. This chain's CDR3 is CASSQDDGARADTQYF. CDR3 sequence (DNA): TGCGCCAGCAGCCAAGATGATGGGGCTAGGGCAGATACGCAGTATTTT.

J is TRBJ2-1 and V is TRBV29-1; weak D call: TRBD2 (6 bases). The CDR3 is 16 amino acids. In germline, CDR1 is SQVTM, CDR2 ANQGSEA. Trimming removed 0 bases from V and 0 bases from J, with 12 bases in between. The CDR3 loop reads CSVEDGGRRSYNEQFF. CDR3 DNA: TGCAGCGTTGAAGACGGGGGTCGACGCTCCTACAATGAGCAGTTCTTC.

J is TRBJ2-7 and V is TRBV11-2, with 10 bases matching TRBD1. Trimming removed 1 base from V and 0 bases from J; junction bases left unmatched: 6. Germline V CDR1 and CDR2: SGHAT, FQNNGV. This CDR3 comprises 17 residues. CDR3 protein: CASSLGTGGVVSYEQYF. DNA of the CDR3: TGTGCCAGCAGCTTAGGGACAGGGGGGGTAGTCTCCTACGAGCAGTACTTC.

The rearrangement joins TRBV3-1 (or the pseudogene TRBV3-2) to TRBJ2-7; 7 positions match TRBD2. CDR3 size: 17 residues. The germline V gene encodes CDR1 LGHDT and CDR2 YNNKEL (reference sequence). The V and J ends lost 3 bases and 7 bases, in that order; junction bases with no gene match: 18. Written as DNA, the CDR3 is TGTGCCAGCAGCCATCCATCGTCTGGCGGGAGAGAAGGAGAGCAGTACTTC. This gives the protein CASSHPSSGGREGEQYF.

The rearrangement links TRBV27 to TRBJ2-2; TRBD2 might be the D (6 bases). Trimming took off 2 bases at V and 2 bases at J, with 12 bases between the two ends. Looked up from germline, CDR1 is MNHEY and CDR2 is SMNVEV (reference sequence). This CDR3 is 16 amino acids long. In DNA, the CDR3 is TGTGCCAGCAGTTTACTCGGGGGAAAAAACACCGGGGAGCTGTTTTTT. Translation: CASSLLGGKNTGELFF.

The chain is built from TRBV6-5 and TRBJ2-2; D is perhaps TRBD1 (6 bases). Trimming removed 8 bases from V and 0 bases from J, with 10 bases in between. Germline CDR1 and CDR2: MNHEY and SVGAGI. The CDR3 totals 14 residues. Here the CDR3 reads CASGYRANTGELFF. CDR3 nucleotide sequence: TGTGCCAGCGGCTACAGGGCGAACACCGGGGAGCTGTTTTTT.

This chain joins TRBV6-5 and TRBJ1-4; weak D call: TRBD1 (6 bases). This CDR3 region has 15 residues. Germline V CDR1 and CDR2: MNHEY, SVGAGI. Trimming removed 4 bases at V and 8 bases at J, with 17 bases between. The CDR3 region has the DNA TGTGCCAGCAGTTCCCTTGGGGAGGGGGGCGAAAAACTGTTTTTT. This translates into CASSSLGEGGEKLFF.

This chain uses TRBV6-2 or TRBV6-3 with TRBJ2-7, with 9 positions matching TRBD1. The V gene's germline CDR1 is MNHEY and CDR2 SVGEGT. This CDR3 is 15 amino acids long. J lost 6 bases, V lost 6 bases, and 12 bases had no gene match. The CDR3 loop is CASSPSGTGWTEQYF. Written as DNA, the CDR3 is TGTGCCAGCAGCCCCTCCGGGACAGGGTGGACCGAGCAGTACTTC.

The chain links TRBV7-6 to TRBJ2-2, with D maybe TRBD2 (5 bases). V was shortened by 3 bases and J by 3 bases, with 20 bases between the two germline ends. Germline V gives CDR1 SGHVS, CDR2 FNYEAQ. The CDR3 contains 18 residues. In DNA, the CDR3 is TGTGCCAGCAGCTTTAGTGCTCTGGACTCGGGATACACCGGGGAGCTGTTTTTT. Residues: CASSFSALDSGYTGELFF.

The chain joins TRBV5-1 to TRBJ1-1; possible D gene TRBD1, 6 bases. Trimming removed 3 bases at V and 5 bases at J, with 14 bases between. There are 14 residues in the CDR3. CDR1 and CDR2 (germline): SGHRS, YFSETQ. The CDR3 DNA reads TGCGCCAGCAGCTCGCGAGGGGGGAGGACTGAAGCTTTCTTT. This encodes CASSSRGGRTEAFF.